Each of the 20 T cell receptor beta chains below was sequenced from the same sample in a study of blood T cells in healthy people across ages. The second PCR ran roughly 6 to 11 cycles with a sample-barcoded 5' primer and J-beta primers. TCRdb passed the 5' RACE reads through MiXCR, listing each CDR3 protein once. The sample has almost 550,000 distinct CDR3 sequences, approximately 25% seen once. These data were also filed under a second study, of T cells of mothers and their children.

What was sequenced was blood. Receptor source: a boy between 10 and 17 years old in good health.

This CDR3 is CATSTLRDGELFF. The CDR3 DNA sequence: TGTGCCACCAGCACCCTCAGGGACGGGGAGCTGTTTTTT. The rearrangement uses TRBV15 and TRBJ2-2, with a tentative D call TRBD1 (5 bases). Trimming removed 4 bases from V and 7 bases from J, with 10 bases in between. This CDR3 spans 13 amino acids. Germline CDR1 reads LNHNV; CDR2 reads YYDKDF (reference sequence).

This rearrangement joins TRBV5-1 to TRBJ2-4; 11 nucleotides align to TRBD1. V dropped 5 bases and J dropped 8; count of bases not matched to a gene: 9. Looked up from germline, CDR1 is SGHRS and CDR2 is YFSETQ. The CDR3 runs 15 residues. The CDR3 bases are TGCGCCAGCAGACCGGGACAGGGGGAGGTATACATTCAGTACTTC. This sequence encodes CASRPGQGEVYIQYF.

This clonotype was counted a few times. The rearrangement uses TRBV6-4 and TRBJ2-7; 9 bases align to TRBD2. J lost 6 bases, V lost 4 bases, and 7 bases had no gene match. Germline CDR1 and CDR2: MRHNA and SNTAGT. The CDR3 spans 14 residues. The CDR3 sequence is CASSGSAGGGEQYF. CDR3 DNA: TGTGCCAGCAGTGGATCAGCGGGGGGCGGCGAGCAGTACTTC.

This CDR3 reads CSVDDLFNTEAFF. CDR3 in DNA: TGCAGCGTTGATGACCTCTTTAACACTGAAGCTTTCTTT. V usage is TRBV29-1 and J usage is TRBJ1-1; no clear D. The CDR3 contains 13 residues. Trimming cost V 3 bases and J 2 bases, with 10 bases left between them. Germline V gives CDR1 SQVTM, CDR2 ANQGSEA.

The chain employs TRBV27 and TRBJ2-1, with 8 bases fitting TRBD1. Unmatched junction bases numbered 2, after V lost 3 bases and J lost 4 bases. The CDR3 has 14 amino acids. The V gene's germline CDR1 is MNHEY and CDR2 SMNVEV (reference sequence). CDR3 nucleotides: TGTGCCAGCAGTTTGCACAGGGGGTACAATGAGCAGTTCTTC. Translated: CASSLHRGYNEQFF.

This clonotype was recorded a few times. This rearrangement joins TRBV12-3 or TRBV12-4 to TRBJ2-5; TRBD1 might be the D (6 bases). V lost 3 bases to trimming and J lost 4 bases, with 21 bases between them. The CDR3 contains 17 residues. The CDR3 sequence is CASSLTGRGQRRETQYF. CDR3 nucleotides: TGTGCCAGCAGTTTGACCGGTCGAGGACAGCGACGAGAGACCCAGTACTTC.

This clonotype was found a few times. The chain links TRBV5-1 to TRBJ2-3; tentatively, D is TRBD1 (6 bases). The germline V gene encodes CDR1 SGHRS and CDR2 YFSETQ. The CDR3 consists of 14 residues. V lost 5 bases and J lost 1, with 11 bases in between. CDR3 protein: CASRAQGRTDTQYF. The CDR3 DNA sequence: TGCGCCAGCAGGGCGCAGGGGCGCACAGATACGCAGTATTTT. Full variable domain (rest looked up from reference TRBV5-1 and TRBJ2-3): KAGVTQTPRYLIKTRGQQVTLSCSPISGHRSVSWYQQTPGQGLQFLFEYFSETQRNKGNFPGRFSGRQFSNSRSEMNVSTLELGDSALYLCASRAQGRTDTQYFGPGTRLTVL.

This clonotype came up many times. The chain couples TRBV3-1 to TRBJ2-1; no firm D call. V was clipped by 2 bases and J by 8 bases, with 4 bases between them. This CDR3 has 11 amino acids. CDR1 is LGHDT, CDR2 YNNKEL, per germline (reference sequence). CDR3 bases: TGTGCCAGCAGCCAATACGATGAGCAGTTCTTC. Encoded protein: CASSQYDEQFF.

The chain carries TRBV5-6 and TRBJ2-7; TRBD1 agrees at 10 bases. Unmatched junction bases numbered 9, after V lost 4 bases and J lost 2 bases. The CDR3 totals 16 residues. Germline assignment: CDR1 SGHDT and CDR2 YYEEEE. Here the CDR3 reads CASSQTGGLGTYEQYF. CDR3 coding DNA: TGTGCCAGCAGCCAGACAGGGGGCCTTGGAACCTACGAGCAGTACTTC. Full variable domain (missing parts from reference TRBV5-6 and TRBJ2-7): DAGVTQSPTHLIKTRGQQVTLRCSPKSGHDTVSWYQQALGQGPQFIFQYYEEEERQRGNFPDRFSGHQFPNYSSELNVNALLLGDSALYLCASSQTGGLGTYEQYFGPGTRLTVT.

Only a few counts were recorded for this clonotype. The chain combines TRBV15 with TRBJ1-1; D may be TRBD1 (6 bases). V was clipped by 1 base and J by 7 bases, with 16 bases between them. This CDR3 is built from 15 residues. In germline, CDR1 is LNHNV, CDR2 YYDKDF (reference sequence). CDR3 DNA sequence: TGTGCCACCAGCAGAGGAGGGGCAGGGGATCTTGAAGCTTTCTTT. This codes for CATSRGGAGDLEAFF.

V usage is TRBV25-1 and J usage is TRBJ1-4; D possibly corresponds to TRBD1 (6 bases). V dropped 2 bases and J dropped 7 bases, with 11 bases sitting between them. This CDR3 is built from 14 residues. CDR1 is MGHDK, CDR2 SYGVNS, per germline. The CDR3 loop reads CASSEGQWTEKLFF. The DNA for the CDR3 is TGTGCCAGCAGTGAAGGACAGTGGACTGAAAAACTGTTTTTT.

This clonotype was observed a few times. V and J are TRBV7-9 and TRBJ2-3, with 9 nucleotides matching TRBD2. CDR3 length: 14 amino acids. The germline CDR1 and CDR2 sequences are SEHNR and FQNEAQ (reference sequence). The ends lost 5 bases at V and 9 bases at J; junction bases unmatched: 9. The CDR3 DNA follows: TGTGCCAGCAGCCCGCCTAGCGGGGAGATAACGCAGTATTTT. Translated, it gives CASSPPSGEITQYF.

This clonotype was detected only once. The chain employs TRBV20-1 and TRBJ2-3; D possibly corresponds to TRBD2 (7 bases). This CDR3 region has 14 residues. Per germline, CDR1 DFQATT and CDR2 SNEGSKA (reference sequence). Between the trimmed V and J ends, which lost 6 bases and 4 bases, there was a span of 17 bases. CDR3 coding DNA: TGCAGTGCCTTTATCGGGGAGGGGGCAGATACGCAGTATTTT. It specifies CSAFIGEGADTQYF.

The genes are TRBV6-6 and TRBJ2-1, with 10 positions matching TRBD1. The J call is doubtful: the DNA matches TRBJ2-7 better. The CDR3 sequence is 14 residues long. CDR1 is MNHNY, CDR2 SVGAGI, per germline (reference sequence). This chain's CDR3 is CASSPDRGRGEQYF. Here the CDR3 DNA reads TGTGCCAGCAGTCCCGACAGGGGGCGAGGCGAGCAGTACTTC.

CDR3: CASSRTRESRDYGYTF. The CDR3, as DNA: TGTGCCAGCAGTCGAACACGTGAAAGTCGGGACTATGGCTACACCTTC. This chain connects TRBV7-9 to TRBJ1-2, with D unresolved. This CDR3 spans 16 amino acids. Trimming removed 6 bases at V and 3 bases at J, with 20 bases between. Germline V CDR1 and CDR2: SEHNR, FQNEAQ (reference sequence).

CDR3 region: CASSLQDRGETQYF. CDR3 bases: TGTGCCAGCAGCCTTCAGGACAGGGGAGAGACCCAGTACTTC. This sequence joins TRBV28 and TRBJ2-5, with TRBD1 matching over 9 bases. CDR1 and CDR2 (germline): MDHEN, SYDVKM. The CDR3 sequence is 14 residues long. V lost 6 bases to trimming and J lost 4 bases; unmatched junction nucleotides: 6.

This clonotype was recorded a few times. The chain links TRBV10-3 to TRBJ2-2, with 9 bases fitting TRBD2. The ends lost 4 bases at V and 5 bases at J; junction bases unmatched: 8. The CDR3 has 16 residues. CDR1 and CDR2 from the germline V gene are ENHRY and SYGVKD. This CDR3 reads CAISGGLAEFTGELFF. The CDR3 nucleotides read TGTGCCATCAGTGGGGGACTAGCCGAATTTACCGGGGAGCTGTTTTTT.

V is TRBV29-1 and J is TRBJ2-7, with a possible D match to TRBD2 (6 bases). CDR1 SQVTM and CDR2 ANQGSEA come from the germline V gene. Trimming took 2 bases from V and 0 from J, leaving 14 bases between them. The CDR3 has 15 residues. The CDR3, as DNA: TGCAGCGTTGAACTCTGGCGGGGCAGCTCCTACGAGCAGTACTTC. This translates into CSVELWRGSSYEQYF.

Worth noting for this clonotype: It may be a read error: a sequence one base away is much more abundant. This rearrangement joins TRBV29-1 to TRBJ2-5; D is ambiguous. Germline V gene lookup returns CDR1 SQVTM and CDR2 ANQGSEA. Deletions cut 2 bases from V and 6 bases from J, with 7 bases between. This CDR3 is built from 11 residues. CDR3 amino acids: CSVENSQTQYF. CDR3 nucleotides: TGCAGCGTTGAAAACTCACAGACCCAGTACTTC.

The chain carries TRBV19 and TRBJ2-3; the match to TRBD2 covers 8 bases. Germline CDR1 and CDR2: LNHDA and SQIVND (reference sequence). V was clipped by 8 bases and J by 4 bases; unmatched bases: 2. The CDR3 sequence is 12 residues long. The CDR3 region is CASQAGADTQYF. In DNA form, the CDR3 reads TGTGCCAGTCAAGCGGGGGCAGATACGCAGTATTTT. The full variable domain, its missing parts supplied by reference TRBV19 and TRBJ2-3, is DGGITQSPKYLFRKEGQNVTLSCEQNLNHDAMYWYRQDPGQGLRLIYYSQIVNDFQKGDIAEGYSVSREKKESFPLTVTSAQKNPTAFYLCASQAGADTQYFGPGTRLTVL.